A single sample gave rise to the 21 T cell receptor beta chains below, sequenced in a study of blood T cell repertoires in COVID-19. Repertoires were generated with immunoSEQ multiplex PCR, while TCRdb's copy carries only in-frame clones and drops some. The sample contains around 52,000 clones, around nine tenths of which appear only once. Sequencing input: peripheral blood. Receptors were obtained from a woman older than 75 with acute or convalescent COVID-19.

The chain uses TRBV6-5 and TRBJ2-3; perhaps TRBD2 as D (6 bases). There are 14 residues in the CDR3. Germline-derived CDR1 and CDR2 are MNHEY and SVGAGI. The V and J ends lost 7 bases and 0 bases respectively, with 11 bases between them. The CDR3 DNA sequence: TGTGCCAGCACGGGACTCGAAAGCACAGATACGCAGTATTTT. Its translation is CASTGLESTDTQYF.

Only one count was recorded for this clone. V usage is TRBV5-5 and J usage is TRBJ1-3; a weak D match, TRBD1 (5 bases). Trimming cost V 0 bases and J 5 bases, with 12 bases left between them. Germline CDR1 and CDR2: SGHKS and YYEKEE (reference sequence). The CDR3 is made up of 15 amino acids. This chain's CDR3 is CASSLDGGYRNTIYF. The CDR3 region has the DNA TGTGCCAGCAGCTTGGATGGGGGGTATAGAAACACCATATATTTT.

CDR3 bases: TGTGCCAGCAGCTTTAGTAGCAACTTAGTGAGCGAGCAGTACTTC. It codes for CASSFSSNLVSEQYF. This chain uses TRBV13 with TRBJ2-7; no firm D call. Trimming removed 3 bases at V and 6 bases at J, with 18 bases between. Germline V gene sequence: CDR1 PRHDT, CDR2 FYEKMQ (reference sequence). There are 15 residues in the CDR3.

V gene TRBV19 combines with J gene TRBJ1-2; TRBD1 matches 8 bases. V lost 8 bases to trimming and J lost 7 bases; unmatched junction nucleotides: 6. The CDR3 totals 12 residues. Germline assignment: CDR1 LNHDA and CDR2 SQIVND (reference sequence). The CDR3 bases are TGTGCCAGTCTACAGGGGGAGAGTGGCTACACCTTC. It encodes CASLQGESGYTF.

This clone is a singleton in its sample. This sequence joins TRBV16 and TRBJ1-5; D call uncertain. Germline CDR1 is KGHSY and CDR2 is FQNENV. The CDR3 is 17 residues long. V shed 2 bases and J shed 3 bases, with 17 bases lying between them. As DNA, the CDR3 is TGTGCCAGCAGCCAAACGGCGGGTTCCGGGTCCAATCAGCCCCAGCATTTT. It specifies CASSQTAGSGSNQPQHF.

Comments on this clone: Germline and junction disagree at one end, which may indicate a read error. The CDR3 loop is CASSPGSGTAQNIQYF. The DNA for the CDR3 is TGTGCCAGCAGCCCCGGATCCGGGACAGCCCAAAACATTCAGTACTTC. The V call is TRBV3-1 (or the pseudogene TRBV3-2), the J call TRBJ2-4, with 7 bases lining up with TRBD1. The CDR3 consists of 16 residues. CDR1 and CDR2 (germline): LGHDT, YNNKEL (reference sequence).

The chain's CDR3 is CASSMGGYGYTF. CDR3 nucleotide sequence: TGTGCCAGTAGTATGGGAGGGTATGGCTACACCTTC. The chain couples TRBV19 to TRBJ1-2; D is uncertain. This CDR3 is 12 amino acids long. V was pared by 3 bases and J by 5 bases, with 7 bases between. CDR1 LNHDA and CDR2 SQIVND come from the germline V gene (reference sequence).

This chain uses TRBV7-9 with TRBJ1-1; D is perhaps TRBD1 (6 bases). Trimming left V 5 bases short and J 7 bases short, with 11 bases between. From germline, CDR1 is SEHNR and CDR2 FQNEAQ (reference sequence). This CDR3 contains 12 residues. The chain's CDR3 is CASSRDTYEAFF. CDR3 DNA: TGTGCCAGCAGCCGGGACACCTATGAAGCTTTCTTT.

The V call is TRBV6-5, the J call TRBJ1-5; the match to TRBD1 covers 8 bases. Per the germline V gene, CDR1 is MNHEY and CDR2 is SVGAGI. V was clipped by 0 bases and J by 6 bases; unmatched bases: 4. CDR3 length: 15 amino acids. The CDR3 bases are TGTGCCAGCAGTTACTCTGGGACAGGTAGTCAGCCCCAGCATTTT. Translated, it gives CASSYSGTGSQPQHF.

This clone came up a few times. The chain couples TRBV6-6 to TRBJ2-1, with a tentative D call TRBD2 (6 bases). Germline loops: CDR1 MNHNY, CDR2 SVGAGI (reference sequence). This CDR3 has 11 amino acids. V gave up 8 bases and J gave up 9 bases, with 11 bases separating them. CDR3 nucleotide sequence: TGTGCCAGCTCCCAGGAGGGTGAGCAGTTCTTC. Its translation: CASSQEGEQFF.

The V gene is TRBV7-8, the J gene TRBJ1-6, with a weak D call TRBD1 (5 bases). The germline V gene has CDR1 SGHVS and CDR2 FQNEAQ. Trimming left V 1 base short and J 10 bases short, with 20 bases between. CDR3 length: 17 amino acids. CDR3 nucleotides: TGTGCCAGCAGCTTAGACGGCCGGGGGGGTATAGGCTCACCCCTCCACTTT. Its translation is CASSLDGRGGIGSPLHF.

The CDR3 region is CAISEPAGLVPINEQFF. The CDR3 DNA reads TGTGCCATCAGTGAGCCTGCGGGACTAGTTCCTATCAATGAGCAGTTCTTC. The chain employs TRBV10-3 and TRBJ2-1; 8 bases line up with TRBD2. The CDR3 runs to 17 residues. Germline loops: CDR1 ENHRY, CDR2 SYGVKD. The V gene end was trimmed by 2 bases and the J gene end by 6 bases; junction bases not matched to a gene: 12.

This clone was picked up one time. The chain carries TRBV5-4 and TRBJ2-5, with TRBD1 identical over 8 bases. Germline trimming cut 4 bases from V and 2 bases from J; bases unmatched to any gene: 7. The CDR3 is 15 amino acids. Germline V gene data show CDR1 as SGHNT and CDR2 as YYREEE (reference sequence). CDR3 amino acids: CASSRQGAVQETQYF. The CDR3 DNA follows: TGTGCCAGCAGCCGCCAGGGGGCCGTTCAAGAGACCCAGTACTTC.

The V and J genes are TRBV6-1 and TRBJ1-4, with a weak D call TRBD1 (5 bases). The V end lost 4 bases, the J end lost 7 bases, and 22 bases lay between the germline ends. This CDR3 comprises 17 residues. Germline V lookup: CDR1 MNHNS, CDR2 SASEGT. The CDR3 DNA reads as TGTGCCAGCAGTGTTGACTTTGTGGTACAGGCTCCTGAAAAACTGTTTTTT. Amino acids: CASSVDFVVQAPEKLFF.

The V call is TRBV6-2 or TRBV6-3, the J call TRBJ2-3, with a possible D match to TRBD1 (5 bases). Germline values: CDR1 MNHEY, CDR2 SVGEGT. This CDR3 is built from 16 residues. Trimming removed 2 bases from V and 2 bases from J, with 14 bases in between. This CDR3 reads CASSYVGQGNTDTQYF. In nucleotides, the CDR3 is TGTGCCAGCAGTTACGTGGGGCAGGGTAACACAGATACGCAGTATTTT.

The V gene is TRBV7-9, the J gene TRBJ2-7; 11 bases are shared with TRBD1. CDR1 and CDR2 from the germline V gene are SEHNR and FQNEAQ (reference sequence). With 5 bases clipped from V and 3 bases from J, the junction kept 3 bases outside the gene matches. The CDR3 spans 14 residues. CDR3 sequence: CASSRDRGIYEQYF. The CDR3 DNA reads as TGTGCCAGCAGCAGGGACAGGGGGATCTACGAGCAGTACTTC.

This chain joins TRBV4-1 and TRBJ1-2, with a tentative D call TRBD1 (5 bases). Germline lookup yields CDR1 MGHRA and CDR2 YSYEKL. Deletions cut 1 base from V and 6 bases from J, with 9 bases between. The CDR3 covers 13 residues. The CDR3 sequence: CASSQAGGNGYTF. CDR3 DNA sequence: TGCGCCAGCAGCCAAGCGGGGGGGAATGGCTACACCTTC.

J is TRBJ2-1 and V is TRBV29-1; D uncertain. Between the trimmed V and J ends, which lost 6 bases and 0 bases, there was a span of 12 bases. Looked up from germline, CDR1 is SQVTM and CDR2 is ANQGSEA. The CDR3 is 14 residues long. CDR3 amino acids: CSVPTTSSYNEQFF. The CDR3 coding sequence is TGCAGCGTCCCAACTACCAGCTCCTACAATGAGCAGTTCTTC.

The gene calls are TRBV27 and TRBJ2-2; the match to TRBD1 covers 10 bases. Germline values: CDR1 MNHEY, CDR2 SMNVEV (reference sequence). This CDR3 contains 19 residues. The ends lost 3 bases at V and 4 bases at J; junction bases unmatched: 14. CDR3: CASSFGGQTGGASTGELFF. The CDR3 DNA is TGTGCCAGCAGTTTTGGGGGCCAGACAGGGGGCGCGAGCACCGGGGAGCTGTTTTTT.

The V call is TRBV2, the J call TRBJ1-2, with 8 bases lining up with TRBD1. The CDR3 is 16 residues long. Germline trimming cut 0 bases from V and 8 bases from J; bases unmatched to any gene: 11. The germline V gene encodes CDR1 SNHLY and CDR2 FYNNEI. The CDR3 sequence: CASSEALIMDRDGYTF. The CDR3 DNA reads TGTGCCAGCAGTGAAGCACTCATAATGGACAGGGACGGCTACACCTTC.

This chain joins TRBV5-1 and TRBJ2-7, with 7 bases identical to TRBD1. V gave up 0 bases and J gave up 2 bases; unmatched junction bases: 2. CDR3 size: 14 residues. The germline CDR1 and CDR2 sequences are SGHRS and YFSETQ. The CDR3 nucleotides are TGCGCCAGCAGCTTGGAGGGACAGACCTACGAGCAGTACTTC. Translation: CASSLEGQTYEQYF.